The present T cell receptor (beta chain) was sequenced within a study of cytomegalovirus exposure and HLA in healthy donors. Study-level background: In an earlier analysis, 90 million to 120 million unique TCR beta sequences were found from about 179 million T cells.

PCR involved 60 Vbeta and 13 Jbeta primers. The table came from immunoSEQ multiplex PCR; TCRdb's copy has only in-frame clones and leaves some out. The table has about 43,000 clones, roughly 80% seen once. The CDR3 loop spans 17 amino acids. The germline V gene has CDR1 LGHNA and CDR2 YSLEER. V was trimmed by 3 bases and J by 8 bases, leaving 23 bases between them. What was sequenced was PBMCs. The sequence came from a young man in good health and CMV-seronegative. V gene TRBV4-3 combines with J gene TRBJ2-1; a weak D match, TRBD2 (6 bases). The CDR3 DNA reads as TGCGCCAGCAGCCAGGACTCAGGGTTCGCGGGATTCGATGAGCAGTTCTTC. Its translation is CASSQDSGFAGFDEQFF.